A selection of T cell receptor beta chains follows, all from one sample in a study of blood T cell repertoires in COVID-19. Libraries were prepared by immunoSEQ multiplex PCR; TCRdb keeps only in-frame clonotypes and omits some of them. The sample lists tens of thousands of clones; more than 60% were seen once. Sequencing input: peripheral blood. The receptors shown here come from an older woman with acute or convalescent COVID-19. Both conserved end residues are part of each CDR3. The D gene is left open where the match is weak. Only part of the rows carry a size: once, few, many, or a class if the clone is expanded.

v_gene	abundance	j_gene	d_gene	CDR3nt	CDR3aa
TRBV5-8	-	TRBJ1-4	-	TGTGCCAGCAGCTTCCGGACAGCGAATGAAAAACTGTTTTTT	CASSFRTANEKLFF
TRBV2	-	TRBJ2-3	-	TGTGCCAGCAGTGGAAGACAGATTAGCACAGATACGCAGTATTTT	CASSGRQISTDTQYF
TRBV6-5	-	TRBJ1-2	-	TGTGCCAGCAGACCCCTCGACGGGAACTATGGCTACACCTTC	CASRPLDGNYGYTF
TRBV6-1	-	TRBJ1-5	-	TGTGCCAGCAGTGAAGAACTTTATCAGCCCCAGCATTTT	CASSEELYQPQHF
TRBV6-5	-	TRBJ2-5	-	TGTGCCAGCAGTTACGGAAGGGGATTCGAGACCCAGTACTTC	CASSYGRGFETQYF
TRBV2	-	TRBJ2-2	TRBD1	TGTGCCAGCAATATACTGACAGGCCAGGGGGCCGGGGAGCTGTTTTTT	CASNILTGQGAGELFF
TRBV30	-	TRBJ1-1	-	TGTGCCTGGAGTACGGAGGGGCCTAGGCGGAACACTGAAGCTTTCTTT	CAWSTEGPRRNTEAFF
TRBV3-1/TRBV3-2	-	TRBJ2-1	-	TGTGCCAGCAGCCTATTACGACAGCACAATGAGCAGTTCTTC	CASSLLRQHNEQFF
TRBV24-1	-	TRBJ2-3	-	TGTGCCACCAGCCGTGGAGGGGGCACAGATACGCAGTATTTT	CATSRGGGTDTQYF
TRBV5-1	-	TRBJ2-2	TRBD2	TGCGCCAGCAGCTTGGAGCGGGGGGCGGTTCTCACCGGGGAGCTGTTTTTT	CASSLERGAVLTGELFF
TRBV6-5	-	TRBJ1-5	-	TGTGCCAGCAGTTCAGGGGAGGGACAGCCCCAGCATTTT	CASSSGEGQPQHF
TRBV10-3	few	TRBJ1-1	-	TGTGCCAGCGAGGCCACACCAGGGGCTGAAGCTTTCTTT	CASEATPGAEAFF
TRBV12-3/TRBV12-4	-	TRBJ1-2	-	TGTGCCAGCAGTTCAGGGTCCCTTGGCTACACCTTC	CASSSGSLGYTF
TRBV10-2	-	TRBJ1-2	TRBD1	TGCGCCAGCACGGACAGGGGGTACTATGGCTACACCTTC	CASTDRGYYGYTF
TRBV6-1	-	TRBJ1-2	TRBD1	TGTGCCAGCAGTGCAGCCACGGGACAGGGGGCGCAGGGCTACACCTTC	CASSAATGQGAQGYTF
TRBV5-4	-	TRBJ2-5	TRBD1	TGTGCCAGCAGCTTGGGGGACAGGGTCGAAGAGACCCAGTACTTC	CASSLGDRVEETQYF
TRBV11-2	-	TRBJ2-1	-	TGTGCCAGCAGCCCTCTAGCGTTTAGCTCCTACAATGAGCAGTTCTTC	CASSPLAFSSYNEQFF
TRBV2	-	TRBJ1-2	-	TGTGCCAGCAACGGGGGTAACTATGGCTACACCTTC	CASNGGNYGYTF
TRBV7-2	-	TRBJ2-2	TRBD1	TGTGCCAGCAGCTTACAGGGGGCCGGGGAGCTGTTTTTT	CASSLQGAGELFF
TRBV7-9	-	TRBJ1-4	-	TGTGCCAGCAGCTTGTACTCTGGGGGGGGAGAAAAACTGTTTTTT	CASSLYSGGGEKLFF
TRBV30	-	TRBJ1-2	TRBD1	TGTGCCTGGAGTGTACGCCTCTGGACAGGCCAACTGACTGCCCTAAACTATGGCTACACCTTC	CAWSVRLWTGQLTALNYGYTF
TRBV7-8	once	TRBJ1-6	-	TGTGCCAGCAGCTTGGGGGGATATAATTCACCCCTCCACTTT	CASSLGGYNSPLHF
TRBV6-2/TRBV6-3	-	TRBJ1-2	-	TGTGCCAGCAGCGACAGTCTCTCGGGACAACTTCATGGCTACACCTTC	CASSDSLSGQLHGYTF
TRBV30	few	TRBJ1-3	-	TGTGCCTGGAGTAGAGGTACCCCCTCTGGAAACACCATATATTTT	CAWSRGTPSGNTIYF
TRBV2	few	TRBJ2-4	-	TGTGCCAGCCTTACCCCAGGGATTTTAAACATTCAGTACTTC	CASLTPGILNIQYF
TRBV15	-	TRBJ1-4	TRBD1	TGTGCCACCAGCAGGACGGGACAGGGTAAAGAAAAACTGTTTTTT	CATSRTGQGKEKLFF
TRBV29-1	-	TRBJ2-5	TRBD1	TGCAGCGTCGACAGGGGACAGACCCAGTACTTC	CSVDRGQTQYF
TRBV5-1	-	TRBJ2-5	TRBD1	TGCGCCAGCAGTCCGACCGGTAGGGGGCCGGAGACCCAGTACTTC	CASSPTGRGPETQYF
TRBV5-1	-	TRBJ2-7	-	TGCGCCAGCAGCAGAGACAGTTACCTCGACGAGCAGTACTTC	CASSRDSYLDEQYF
TRBV4-1	-	TRBJ2-2	-	TGCGCCAGCAGCCAATTATCGGTCCGCGGTATCGCGAACACCGGGGAGCTGTTTTTT	CASSQLSVRGIANTGELFF
TRBV3-1/TRBV3-2	-	TRBJ1-2	TRBD1	TGTGCCAGCAGCCGGAACAGGGGAAGCTATGGCTACACCTTC	CASSRNRGSYGYTF
TRBV7-8	few	TRBJ1-5	-	TGTGCCAGCAGCCCCCCGAGGAGTCCCCAGCATTTT	CASSPPRSPQHF
TRBV5-1	-	TRBJ1-1	-	TGCGCCAGCAGCTTGGATGGTCCGGGGACTAACACTGAAGCTTTCTTT	CASSLDGPGTNTEAFF
TRBV6-5	-	TRBJ1-4	-	TGTGCCAGCAGTTTCGGGACTTCGGGTGAAAAACTGTTTTTT	CASSFGTSGEKLFF
TRBV7-3	-	TRBJ1-2	-	TGTGCCAGCAGCTCCAATTCTAACTATGGCTACACCTTC	CASSSNSNYGYTF
TRBV6-5	-	TRBJ2-6	-	TGTGCCAGCATGCGGGGTAATGGGGCCAACGTCCTGACTTTC	CASMRGNGANVLTF
TRBV3-1/TRBV3-2	-	TRBJ2-5	TRBD1	TGTGCCAGCAGCCTTGGACAGGGAAAAGAGACCCAGTACTTC	CASSLGQGKETQYF
TRBV19	-	TRBJ1-5	-	TGTGCCAGTAGTATTCAGGGCGGTCAGCCCCAGCATTTT	CASSIQGGQPQHF
TRBV5-7	-	TRBJ2-7	TRBD1	TGTGCCAGCAGCAGCTGGCCGGGACAGGGTCACCACGAGCAGTACTTC	CASSSWPGQGHHEQYF
TRBV30	few	TRBJ1-1	-	TGTGCCTGGAGTCAGGGTAGCACTGAAGCTTTCTTT	CAWSQGSTEAFF
TRBV19	-	TRBJ2-2	-	TGTGCCAGTAGTATGAGGGCTTCGAACACCGGGGAGCTGTTTTTT	CASSMRASNTGELFF
TRBV14	-	TRBJ2-2	TRBD1	TGTGCCAGCAGCCTTATCACAGGGGTAACCGGGGAGCTGTTTTTT	CASSLITGVTGELFF
TRBV5-1	-	TRBJ2-5	-	TGCGCCAGCAGCTTGGGCGGGGGCGGGGAGACCCAGTACTTC	CASSLGGGGETQYF
TRBV27	-	TRBJ2-3	TRBD1	TGTGCCAGCAGCGGACAGGGAGCCCTAAGCACAGATACGCAGTATTTT	CASSGQGALSTDTQYF
TRBV5-1	-	TRBJ2-5	TRBD2	TGCGCCAGCAGCTGGACTAGCGGGGGGAGGGAGACCCAGTACTTC	CASSWTSGGRETQYF
TRBV6-1	-	TRBJ1-2	-	TGTGCCAGCAGTTTAGGGGGAATCTATGGCTACACCTTC	CASSLGGIYGYTF
TRBV3-1/TRBV3-2	-	TRBJ1-1	TRBD1	TGTGCCAGCAGCCAACCGGGACAGGAGCCTAACACTGAAGCTTTCTTT	CASSQPGQEPNTEAFF
TRBV27	-	TRBJ1-2	-	TGTGCCAGCAGTTTAGTAGGTACATCGGGGGGCTACACCTTC	CASSLVGTSGGYTF
TRBV19	-	TRBJ1-1	-	TGTGCCAGTAGGCCTGGGACAACTAGGCGGGCTTTCTTT	CASRPGTTRRAFF
TRBV29-1	-	TRBJ1-1	-	TGCAGCGGCCGAAGACAGACAATGAACACTGAAGCTTTCTTT	CSGRRQTMNTEAFF
TRBV6-4	few	TRBJ2-6	-	TGTGCCAGCAGTGACGGACACCACTCTGGGGCCAACGTCCTGACTTTC	CASSDGHHSGANVLTF
TRBV5-1	many	TRBJ1-4	-	TGCGCCAGCAGCTTGGCGGCGGTTAATGAAAAACTGTTTTTT	CASSLAAVNEKLFF
TRBV5-1	-	TRBJ2-6	TRBD1	TGCGCCAGCAGCTTGGTGGGACAGGATCTATCTGGGGCCAACGTCCTGACTTTC	CASSLVGQDLSGANVLTF
TRBV3-1/TRBV3-2	-	TRBJ1-1	-	TGTGCCAGCAGCCGCGGTGCAGCCCAAACTGAAGCTTTCTTT	CASSRGAAQTEAFF
TRBV2	-	TRBJ1-1	-	TGTGCCAGCAGGGAGGGGTGGGTAACTGAAGCTTTCTTT	CASREGWVTEAFF
TRBV3-1/TRBV3-2	-	TRBJ2-5	-	TGTGCCAGCAGCCGGACTTTAGTCGAGACCCAGTACTTC	CASSRTLVETQYF
TRBV9	-	TRBJ1-2	TRBD1	TGTGCCAGCAGTGGAGGACAGGGGAATCAAGGCTACACCTTC	CASSGGQGNQGYTF
TRBV19	-	TRBJ1-2	-	TGTGCCAGTAGTATTAATCCAGGGTTTGGCTACACCTTC	CASSINPGFGYTF
TRBV6-5	few	TRBJ1-3	TRBD1	TGTGCCAGCAGTTACGACAGGGGAGTAGGAAACACCATATATTTT	CASSYDRGVGNTIYF